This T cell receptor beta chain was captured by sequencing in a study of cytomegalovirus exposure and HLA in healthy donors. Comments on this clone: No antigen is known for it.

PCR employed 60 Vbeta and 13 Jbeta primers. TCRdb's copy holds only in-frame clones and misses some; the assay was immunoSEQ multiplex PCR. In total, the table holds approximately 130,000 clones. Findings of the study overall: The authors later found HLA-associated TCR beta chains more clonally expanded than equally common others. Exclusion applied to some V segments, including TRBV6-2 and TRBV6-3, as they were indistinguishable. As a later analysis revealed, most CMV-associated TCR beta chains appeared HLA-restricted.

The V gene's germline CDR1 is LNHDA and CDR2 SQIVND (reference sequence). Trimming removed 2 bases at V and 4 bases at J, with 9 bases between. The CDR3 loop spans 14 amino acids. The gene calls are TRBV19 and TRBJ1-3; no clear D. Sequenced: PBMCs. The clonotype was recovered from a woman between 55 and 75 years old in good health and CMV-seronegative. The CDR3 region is CASSIPGRGNTIYF. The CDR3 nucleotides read TGTGCCAGTAGTATACCGGGAAGGGGAAACACCATATATTTT. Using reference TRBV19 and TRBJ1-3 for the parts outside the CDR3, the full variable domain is DGGITQSPKYLFRKEGQNVTLSCEQNLNHDAMYWYRQDPGQGLRLIYYSQIVNDFQKGDIAEGYSVSREKKESFPLTVTSAQKNPTAFYLCASSIPGRGNTIYFGEGSWLTVV.